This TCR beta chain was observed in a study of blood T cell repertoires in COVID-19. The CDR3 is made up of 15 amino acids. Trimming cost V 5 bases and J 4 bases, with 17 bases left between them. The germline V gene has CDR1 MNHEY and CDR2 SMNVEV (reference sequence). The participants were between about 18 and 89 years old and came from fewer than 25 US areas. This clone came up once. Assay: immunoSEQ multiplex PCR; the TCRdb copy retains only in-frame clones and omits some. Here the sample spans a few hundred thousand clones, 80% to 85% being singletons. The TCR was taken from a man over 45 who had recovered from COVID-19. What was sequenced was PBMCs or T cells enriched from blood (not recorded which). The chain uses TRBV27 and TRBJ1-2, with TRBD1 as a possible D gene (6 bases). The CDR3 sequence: CASSPWVETGYGYTF. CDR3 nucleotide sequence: TGTGCCAGCAGTCCCTGGGTGGAGACAGGCTATGGCTACACCTTC.